This entry describes one T cell receptor beta chain. Its antigen is currently unknown. These data originate in a study of PD-L1 blockade in urothelial cancer. Study-wide results and limits: Blood TCR clonality below the median before treatment was a predictor of better survival.

This CDR3 spans 13 amino acids. Trimming took off 3 bases at V and 7 bases at J, with 13 bases between the two ends. Germline values: CDR1 SEHNR, CDR2 FQNEAQ (reference sequence). Time point denoted: peripheral blood 6 weeks after treatment start. Generated by immunoSEQ multiplex PCR, the TCRdb table keeps only in-frame clones and is missing some. The sample yields some 120,000 clones, 75% to 95% seen once. This receptor was taken from a man aged 60 to 69 with urothelial cancer. The sequenced sample was PBMCs, obtained around atezolizumab (anti-PD-L1) treatment. This chain joins TRBV7-9 and TRBJ2-7, with D perhaps matching TRBD2 (5 bases). In DNA, the CDR3 is TGTGCCAGCAGCTTCGATCTTTGGGAGGAGCAGTACTTC. Translation gives CASSFDLWEEQYF.